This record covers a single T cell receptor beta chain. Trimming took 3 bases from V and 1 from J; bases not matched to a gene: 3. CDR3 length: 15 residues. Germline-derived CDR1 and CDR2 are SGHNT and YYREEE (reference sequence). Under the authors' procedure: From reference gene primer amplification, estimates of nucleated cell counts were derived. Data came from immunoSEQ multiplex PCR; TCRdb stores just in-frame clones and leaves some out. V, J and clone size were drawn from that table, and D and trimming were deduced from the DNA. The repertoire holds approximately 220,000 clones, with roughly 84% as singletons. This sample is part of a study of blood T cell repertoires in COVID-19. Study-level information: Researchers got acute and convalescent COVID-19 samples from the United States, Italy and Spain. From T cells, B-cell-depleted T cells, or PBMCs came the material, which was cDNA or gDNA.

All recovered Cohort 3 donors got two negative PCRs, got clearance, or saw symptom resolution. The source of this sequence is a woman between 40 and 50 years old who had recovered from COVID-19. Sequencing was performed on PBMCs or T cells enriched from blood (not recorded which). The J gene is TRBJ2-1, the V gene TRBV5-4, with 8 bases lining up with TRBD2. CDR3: CASSSAGASYNEQFF. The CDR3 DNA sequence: TGTGCCAGCAGCTCAGCGGGAGCGTCCTACAATGAGCAGTTCTTC.